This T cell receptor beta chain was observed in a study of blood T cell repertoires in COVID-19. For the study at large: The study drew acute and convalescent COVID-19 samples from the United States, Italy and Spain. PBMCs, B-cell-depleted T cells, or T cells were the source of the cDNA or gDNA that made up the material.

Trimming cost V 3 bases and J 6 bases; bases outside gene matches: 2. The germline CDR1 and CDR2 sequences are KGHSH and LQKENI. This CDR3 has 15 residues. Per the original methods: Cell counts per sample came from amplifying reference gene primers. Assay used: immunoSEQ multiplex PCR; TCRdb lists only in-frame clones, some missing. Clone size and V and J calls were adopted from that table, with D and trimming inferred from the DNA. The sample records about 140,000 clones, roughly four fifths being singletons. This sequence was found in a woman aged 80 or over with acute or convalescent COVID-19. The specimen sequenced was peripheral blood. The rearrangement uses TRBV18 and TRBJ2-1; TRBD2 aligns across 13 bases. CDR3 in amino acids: CASSPTSGGVNEQFF. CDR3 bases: TGTGCCAGCTCACCCACTAGCGGGGGGGTCAATGAGCAGTTCTTC.